The rows below give T cell receptor beta chains drawn from one sample of a study of blood T cells in healthy people across ages. TCRdb called the 5' RACE reads again in MiXCR, with one record for every CDR3 protein. The sample comprises roughly 680,000 distinct CDR3 sequences, around 20% of which are singletons, and around 3.4% rests with the top ten. The sample was blood. All receptors come from a man aged 65-85 years in good health. CDR3s include the opening cysteine and the closing phenylalanine or tryptophan. D genes are given only for firm matches. Not every row has a clone size; where given, it reads once, few, many or a size class.

V	size	J	D	length	DNA	CDR3
TRBV6-5	.	TRBJ2-7	TRBD1	13	TGTGCCAGCACGGACAGGGTGTCCTACGAGCAGTACTTC	CASTDRVSYEQYF
TRBV28	.	TRBJ1-6	.	15	TGTGCCAGCAGGGCCGAGGGTTCCTATAATTCACCCCTCCACTTT	CASRAEGSYNSPLHF
TRBV5-1	once	TRBJ1-4	TRBD1	14	TGCGCCAGCAGCTCGACAGGGGATCTTGAAAAACTGTTTTTT	CASSSTGDLEKLFF
TRBV9	few	TRBJ2-5	.	15	TGTGCCAGCAGCGTAGACGGGGCAGGGAGGGAGACCCAGTACTTC	CASSVDGAGRETQYF
TRBV7-3	.	TRBJ2-2	.	16	TGTGCCAGCAGCTTAAATTCTGGCGCGAACACCGGGGAGCTGTTTTTT	CASSLNSGANTGELFF
TRBV10-3	few	TRBJ2-1	.	15	TGTGCCATCAGTGAGAGGCAGCACCAGGGGAATGAGCAGTTCTTC	CAISERQHQGNEQFF
TRBV7-2	many	TRBJ2-4	.	13	TGTGCCAGCAGCTTTCCGGACTGGGACATTCAGTACTTC	CASSFPDWDIQYF
TRBV21-1	few	TRBJ2-5	.	15	TGTGCCAGCAGGGGGGAGCTAGCGGGAGTGAAGACCCAGTACTTC	CASRGELAGVKTQYF
TRBV20-1	few	TRBJ1-2	.	13	TGCAGTGCTAGACACTCGAGGAACTATGGCTACACCTTC	CSARHSRNYGYTF
TRBV20-1	.	TRBJ2-5	TRBD2	15	TGCAGTGCTAGAGCGGGAGGGCCTCGGCAAGAGACCCAGTACTTC	CSARAGGPRQETQYF
TRBV9	.	TRBJ2-3	TRBD2	17	TGTGCCAGCAGCGTAGCTACGACTAGCGGGTACACAGATACGCAGTATTTT	CASSVATTSGYTDTQYF
TRBV5-1	.	TRBJ1-1	.	14	TGCGCCAGCAGCCCAAGGGGGTTCGACACTGAAGCTTTCTTT	CASSPRGFDTEAFF
TRBV20-1	.	TRBJ2-7	.	12	TGCAGTGCTAGAGCAGCCACCTACGAGCAGTACTTC	CSARAATYEQYF
TRBV28	.	TRBJ1-2	.	13	TGTGCCAGCAGTTTCACAGCAAACTATGGCTACACCTTC	CASSFTANYGYTF
TRBV5-1	few	TRBJ1-1	.	15	TGCGCCAGCAGCTTGGATGGACGGCAGAACACTGAAGCTTTCTTT	CASSLDGRQNTEAFF
TRBV12-3/TRBV12-4	many	TRBJ1-6	TRBD1	15	TGTGCCAGCAGTCTGCAGACAGGGGGAACTTCACCCCTCCACTTT	CASSLQTGGTSPLHF
TRBV7-2	few	TRBJ1-2	TRBD1	15	TGTGCCAGCAGCTTTCTTAACAGGGGGAACTATGGCTACACCTTC	CASSFLNRGNYGYTF
TRBV6-2/TRBV6-3	.	TRBJ2-5	TRBD2	16	TGTGCCAGCAGTTATAACGGACTAGCGGTTGGAGAGACCCAGTACTTC	CASSYNGLAVGETQYF
TRBV28	.	TRBJ1-2	.	14	TGTGCCAGCAGTTTACCGGACAGCAGCTATGGCTACACCTTC	CASSLPDSSYGYTF
TRBV11-2	few	TRBJ2-2	.	15	TGTGCCAGCAGCCCCGGGACTTTTAACACCGGGGAGCTGTTTTTT	CASSPGTFNTGELFF
TRBV12-5	.	TRBJ2-2	.	18	TGTGCTAGTGGTTTGGCACTTCGGGACGGAGGGTCGGTCGGGGAGCTGTTTTTT	CASGLALRDGGSVGELFF
TRBV19	.	TRBJ1-2	.	12	TGTGCCAGTTCACGTATGGACTATGGCTACACCTTC	CASSRMDYGYTF
TRBV7-9	many	TRBJ1-3	TRBD1	15	TGTGCCAGCAGCCCAGGGACAGGAGCTGGAAACACCATATATTTT	CASSPGTGAGNTIYF
TRBV25-1	.	TRBJ1-4	.	11	TGTGCCAGCAGGGACGAAGCGGAACTGTTTTTT	CASRDEAELFF
TRBV7-2	many	TRBJ2-1	TRBD2	15	TGTGCCAGCAGCGCCGGGACTAGCGGGAGCAATGAGCAGTTCTTC	CASSAGTSGSNEQFF
TRBV12-3/TRBV12-4	.	TRBJ2-2	TRBD2	17	TGTGCCAGCGCCTTTAGCGGGAGGGCCCGGAACACCGGGGAGCTGTTTTTT	CASAFSGRARNTGELFF
TRBV6-6	.	TRBJ2-3	TRBD2	15	TGTGCCAGCACCATACTAGCGGAGGGCACAGATACGCAGTATTTT	CASTILAEGTDTQYF
TRBV20-1	.	TRBJ2-7	TRBD2	17	TGCAGTGCTAGAGATACGGGGACTAGCGGGAGTCCCTACGAGCAGTACTTC	CSARDTGTSGSPYEQYF